These 17 T cell receptor beta chains share one sample of origin, sequenced in a study of blood T cells in healthy people across ages. Primed by a sample-barcoded 5' primer and a J-beta primer mix, a second PCR proceeded for about 6 to 11 cycles. TCRdb independently ran MiXCR on the 5' RACE reads; one entry per CDR3 protein. The sample includes around 710,000 distinct CDR3 sequences, 43% seen only once; the top ten take 20% to 25%. Sequenced sample: blood. The receptors derive from a woman in her fifties or sixties in good health.

There are a few counts of this clonotype. The V and J genes are TRBV20-1 and TRBJ2-5, with TRBD2 identical over 8 bases. CDR1 and CDR2 (germline): DFQATT, SNEGSKA (reference sequence). V dropped 3 bases and J dropped 2; count of bases not matched to a gene: 8. CDR3 length: 15 residues. The CDR3 nucleotides read TGCAGTGCTAGTAGCGGTAGCGGGGTTCAAGAGACCCAGTACTTC. This encodes CSASSGSGVQETQYF.

V gene TRBV6-2 or TRBV6-3 combines with J gene TRBJ1-1; TRBD1 matches 10 bases. The ends lost 6 bases at V and 1 base at J; junction bases unmatched: 5. Germline V gene data show CDR1 as MNHEY and CDR2 as SVGEGT. The CDR3 is 15 residues long. The CDR3: CASRTGDRGNTEAFF. In DNA form, the CDR3 reads TGTGCCAGCAGAACCGGGGACAGGGGGAACACTGAAGCTTTCTTT.

This clonotype has just a few counts. The chain recombines TRBV29-1 with TRBJ1-1; possibly TRBD1 for D (5 bases). The CDR3 totals 15 residues. Trimming pared 5 bases from V and 0 bases from J, leaving 16 bases between. Germline CDR1 and CDR2: SQVTM and ANQGSEA. The CDR3 sequence: CSVKPGPQMNTEAFF. In nucleotides, the CDR3 is TGCAGCGTTAAACCGGGACCGCAGATGAACACTGAAGCTTTCTTT.

The chain carries TRBV7-2 and TRBJ2-1; 14 bases are shared with TRBD2. Gene TRBJ2-5 matches the end of the DNA better, so the J call may be wrong. Germline V gene data show CDR1 as SGHTA and CDR2 as FQGNSA. This CDR3 comprises 16 residues. CDR3 nucleotides: TGTGCCAGCAGCCTGGGACTAGCGGGGGCGGGGGAGGCCCAGTACTTC. Protein: CASSLGLAGAGEAQYF.

The chain has TRBV3-1 and TRBJ2-2; D is uncertain. V was cut by 6 bases and J by 6 bases, with 11 bases left in between. The CDR3 is 13 amino acids. Germline V gives CDR1 LGHDT, CDR2 YNNKEL (reference sequence). CDR3 amino acids: CASRPDVSGELFF. The CDR3 DNA reads as TGTGCCAGCAGGCCCGACGTTTCCGGGGAGCTGTTTTTT.

This sequence joins TRBV7-2 and TRBJ1-6; TRBD1 might be the D (5 bases). The CDR3 has 14 residues. V gave up 2 bases and J gave up 8 bases, with 10 bases separating them. The germline V gene encodes CDR1 SGHTA and CDR2 FQGNSA. The CDR3, as DNA: TGTGCCAGCAGCTTACGGCCGGGGGATTCACCCCTCCACTTT. This translates into CASSLRPGDSPLHF.

This clonotype was counted between two and nine times. This chain connects TRBV5-1 to TRBJ2-6, with D tentatively TRBD1 (6 bases). Germline CDR1 reads SGHRS; CDR2 reads YFSETQ. The CDR3 has 16 amino acids. The V end lost 3 bases, the J end lost 0 bases, and 10 bases lay between the germline ends. DNA for the CDR3: TGCGCCAGCAGCTGGGGGCTTAGCTCTGGGGCCAACGTCCTGACTTTC. It codes for CASSWGLSSGANVLTF.

The CDR3 is CASRPGVGQGTQYF. The CDR3 bases are TGTGCCAGCAGACCAGGGGTAGGACAGGGCACTCAGTACTTC. The chain combines TRBV6-2 or TRBV6-3 with TRBJ2-4, with 8 bases lining up with TRBD1. The CDR3 is 14 residues long. The germline CDR1 and CDR2 sequences are MNHEY and SVGEGT. V was pared by 6 bases and J by 12 bases, with 13 bases of the junction left unmatched.

Worth noting for this clonotype: The missing conserved phenylalanine or tryptophan at the end of this CDR3 makes a read error likely. V usage is TRBV7-2 and J usage is TRBJ2-1, with D perhaps TRBD1 (7 bases). V was shortened by 1 base and J by 7 bases, with 11 bases between the two germline ends. Germline values: CDR1 SGHTA, CDR2 FQGNSA. The length of the CDR3 is 14 residues. Here the CDR3 reads CASSLGSGGNEQFS. Written as DNA, the CDR3 is TGTGCCAGCAGCTTAGGTTCAGGGGGGAATGAGCAGTTCTCC.

The chain has TRBV21-1 and TRBJ2-5; the D call of TRBD1 is as the table states it, not checked on the DNA. TRBV21-1 is annotated as a pseudogene. The CDR3 runs to 15 residues. CDR3 DNA: TGTGCCAGCAGCCCAACACAGGGATTACAAGAGACCCAGTACTTC. The encoded protein is CASSPTQGLQETQYF.

The V and J genes are TRBV27 and TRBJ2-3; a possible D gene is TRBD1 (6 bases). This CDR3 has 19 amino acids. Deletions cut 7 bases from V and 0 bases from J, with 26 bases between. Germline V gives CDR1 MNHEY, CDR2 SMNVEV (reference sequence). The CDR3 DNA reads TGTGCCAGCACCCCTCTCAGGGGCCCCCCTAGCAGAAGCACAGATACGCAGTATTTT. This codes for CASTPLRGPPSRSTDTQYF.

The chain uses TRBV20-1 and TRBJ1-6; TRBD1 matches at 7 bases. The CDR3 has 15 amino acids. Germline loops: CDR1 DFQATT, CDR2 SNEGSKA (reference sequence). J gave up 0 bases and V 5 bases, and 4 bases lay outside the gene matches. CDR3 DNA sequence: TGCAGTGCTTACAGGGGAAGCTCCTATAATTCACCCCTCCACTTT. Protein: CSAYRGSSYNSPLHF.

This clonotype was seen a handful of times. This sequence joins TRBV6-1 and TRBJ2-7, with 12 nucleotides matching TRBD2. Germline V lookup: CDR1 MNHNS, CDR2 SASEGT. CDR3 size: 13 residues. Trimming at V came to 10 bases and at J to 3 bases, leaving 4 bases not matched to a gene. The CDR3 nucleotides read TGTGCCACAGAGACTAGCGGGAGCTACGAGCAGTACTTC. Amino acids: CATETSGSYEQYF.

This clonotype was observed at least ten times. The J gene is TRBJ1-5, the V gene TRBV6-1; TRBD1 matches at 7 bases. CDR1 is MNHNS, CDR2 SASEGT, per germline. The trim removed 8 bases at V and 0 bases at J, leaving 7 bases unmatched. This CDR3 region has 15 residues. The CDR3 spells CASSPTGYSNQPQHF. In DNA, the CDR3 is TGTGCCAGCTCACCGACAGGGTATAGCAATCAGCCCCAGCATTTT.

This clonotype was counted once. V and J are TRBV24-1 and TRBJ2-3; TRBD1 aligns across 8 bases. In germline, CDR1 is KGHDR, CDR2 SFDVKD. CDR3 length: 15 residues. The V segment lost 3 bases and the J segment 6 bases; nucleotides outside the gene matches: 7. In nucleotides, the CDR3 is TGTGCCACCAGTGATAGACAGGGGTGGGGGGATACGCAGTATTTT. It yields the protein CATSDRQGWGDTQYF.

The V gene is TRBV28, the J gene TRBJ2-1; no reliable D call. The CDR3 extends over 16 amino acids. The V and J ends lost 5 bases and 4 bases respectively, with 18 bases between them. Germline V gives CDR1 MDHEN, CDR2 SYDVKM. CDR3 bases: TGTGCCAGCAGTGGAGTAGTCTCCCCCGATTACAATGAGCAGTTCTTC. As protein: CASSGVVSPDYNEQFF.

V and J are TRBV20-1 and TRBJ2-7; no firm D call. CDR3 size: 13 residues. V was clipped by 6 bases and J by 4 bases, with 16 bases between them. Germline lookup yields CDR1 DFQATT and CDR2 SNEGSKA (reference sequence). The CDR3 coding sequence is TGCAGTGCCCCCCCCCGGGCGGAGTACGAGCAGTACTTC. Amino acid sequence: CSAPPRAEYEQYF.